This record looks at one TCR beta chain sequence and its context. Its antigen is currently unknown. This sample was taken from a study of CD8+ T cells in alopecia areata. Overall study: For 6 to 18 months, tofacitinib was taken, and 6 months off drug followed. Regarding the study as a whole: TCRs were shared less clearly across patients than in mice, possibly for HLA-related reasons. In lesional scalp, particularly from alopecia totalis/universalis, clonality was higher than in normal scalp.

Collected material from alopecia areata patients comprised lesional scalp punch biopsies and peripheral blood. Sequencing relied on a cDNA template that was reverse transcribed from extracted RNA. Data came from immunoSEQ multiplex PCR; TCRdb stores just in-frame clones and leaves some out. The sample contains around 250,000 clones, roughly two thirds of which appear only once. The sequence was obtained from a human donor with alopecia areata. The sequencing here drew on CD4+ T cells sorted from blood, taken at week 0.

The DNA for the CDR3 is TGTGCCTGGAGTCCGGCCCATAATTCACCCCTCCACTTT. Translated, it gives CAWSPAHNSPLHF. The gene calls are TRBV30 and TRBJ1-6; D is ambiguous. V lost 2 bases and J lost 5, with 7 bases in between. Per germline, CDR1 GTSNPN and CDR2 SVGIG (reference sequence). This CDR3 contains 13 residues. Using reference TRBV30 and TRBJ1-6 for the parts outside the CDR3, the full variable domain is SQTIHQWPATLVQPVGSPLSLECTVEGTSNPNLYWYRQAAGRGLQLLFYSVGIGQISSEVPQNLSASRPQDRQFILSSKKLLLSDSGFYLCAWSPAHNSPLHFGNGTRLTVT.